The 28 T cell receptor beta chains listed next were all sequenced from one sample in a study of CXCR3-negative and CXCR3-positive naive CD8 T cells. Findings and caveats of the study: Higher TRB CDR3 hydrophobicity marked CXCR3-positive naive cells relative to CXCR3-negative naive cells.

UMI-tagged TRB cDNA libraries were built via 5' RACE. TCRdb reanalyzed the 5' RACE reads, giving one entry per CDR3 protein sequence and no DNA. The table for this sample gives around 110,000 distinct CDR3 sequences. Antigens of these TCRs are unknown. Sequenced: naive CXCR3+ CD8+ T cells from blood. Described subset: CD45RO-CCR7+CD27+CD95- naive CD8+ T cells expressing CXCR3 (TNR3+). The receptors here all came from a human donor in good health. Some clones in this sample may be carry-over from other donors' samples.

J is TRBJ2-7 and V is TRBV7-9; there is no DNA to check the TCRdb D call of TRBD1. CDR1 SEHNR and CDR2 FQNEAQ come from the germline V gene (reference sequence). The CDR3 is 14 amino acids. The CDR3 loop is CASSLPVGKGEQYF.

The chain couples TRBV7-9 to TRBJ2-3. CDR1 and CDR2 from the germline V gene are SEHNR and FQNEAQ (reference sequence). The CDR3 sequence is 15 residues long. This CDR3 is CASSLGAELTDTQYF.

CDR3 amino acids: CASSLPPGGSAEQFF. J is TRBJ2-1 and V is TRBV12-3 or TRBV12-4; TCRdb's D gene call, TRBD1, goes unchecked for lack of DNA. This CDR3 has 15 amino acids.

The chain employs TRBV5-6 and TRBJ2-4; without DNA, the TCRdb call of TRBD1 cannot be checked. Germline V CDR1 and CDR2: SGHDT, YYEEEE. CDR3 size: 21 residues. CDR3: CASSLGRPGQGAMRTKNIQYF.

This chain connects TRBV6-5 to TRBJ1-1; the D gene TCRdb calls, TRBD1, cannot be checked with no DNA. Per germline, CDR1 MNHEY and CDR2 SVGAGI. The CDR3 is 13 amino acids. This CDR3 reads CGSRTDLNTEAFF.

The J gene is TRBJ2-7, the V gene TRBV28; there is no DNA to check the TCRdb D call of TRBD1. The CDR3 has 18 residues. Germline V gene lookup returns CDR1 MDHEN and CDR2 SYDVKM. This chain's CDR3 is CASSWGVGQPPIDYEQYF.

The chain joins TRBV6-5 to TRBJ2-1; as DNA is missing, the TRBD1 call by TCRdb cannot be tested. This CDR3 is 15 amino acids long. Looked up from germline, CDR1 is MNHEY and CDR2 is SVGAGI. This chain's CDR3 is CASSYSVTGDNEQLF.

V usage is TRBV20-1 and J usage is TRBJ2-7; the TRBD1 assignment by TCRdb is unverifiable without DNA. This CDR3 has 16 amino acids. Germline V gene lookup returns CDR1 DFQATT and CDR2 SNEGSKA (reference sequence). CDR3 sequence reads: CSARVRGTATSYEQYF.

V and J are TRBV4-1 and TRBJ2-7. The CDR3 loop spans 16 amino acids. Germline lookup yields CDR1 MGHRA and CDR2 YSYEKL. This CDR3 reads CASSQVLDDKFYEQYF.

The CDR3 sequence: CASSQQKQGADGNTIYF. The J gene is TRBJ1-3, the V gene TRBV7-2; the TCRdb D gene call, TRBD1, has no DNA to confirm it. From germline, CDR1 is SGHTA and CDR2 FQGNSA. This CDR3 is 17 amino acids long.

This chain connects TRBV7-8 to TRBJ2-1; with no DNA, the TCRdb D assignment of TRBD2 cannot be verified. The CDR3 totals 16 residues. The germline V gene encodes CDR1 SGHVS and CDR2 FQNEAQ. CDR3 protein: CASSLALTSGHNEQFF.

The chain couples TRBV7-3 to TRBJ2-1; the TRBD1 assignment by TCRdb is unverifiable without DNA. The CDR3 extends over 13 amino acids. The germline V gene has CDR1 SGHTA and CDR2 FQGTGA. CDR3 sequence reads: CASSSTGGGEQFF.

The chain uses TRBV7-9 and TRBJ2-1; the D gene TCRdb calls, TRBD1, cannot be checked with no DNA. CDR3 length: 14 residues. Germline V gene data show CDR1 as SEHNR and CDR2 as FQNEAQ (reference sequence). The CDR3: CASRPLWGYNEQFF.

The chain is built from TRBV10-3 and TRBJ2-7; TCRdb gives TRBD1 as the D gene, but with no DNA this cannot be confirmed. This CDR3 has 14 amino acids. Germline V lookup: CDR1 ENHRY, CDR2 SYGVKD. The CDR3 sequence is CAIRGTGGYYEQYF.

The J gene is TRBJ2-3, the V gene TRBV5-6; TCRdb indicates TRBD2, and absent DNA this call remains unverified. CDR1 and CDR2 (germline): SGHDT, YYEEEE. CDR3 length equals 16 residues. CDR3 protein: CASSPLGTSGTDTQYF. Full variable domain (outside the CDR3, taken from reference TRBV5-6 and TRBJ2-3): DAGVTQSPTHLIKTRGQQVTLRCSPKSGHDTVSWYQQALGQGPQFIFQYYEEEERQRGNFPDRFSGHQFPNYSSELNVNALLLGDSALYLCASSPLGTSGTDTQYFGPGTRLTVL.

The rearrangement joins TRBV7-2 to TRBJ2-7; TCRdb designates TRBD2, a call that cannot be tested without DNA. The CDR3 spans 15 residues. From germline, CDR1 is SGHTA and CDR2 FQGNSA. CDR3 sequence reads: CASSWGLAGSYEQYF.

This rearrangement joins TRBV29-1 to TRBJ2-1; the D call of TRBD2 rests on TCRdb alone, since no DNA is present to check it. Germline lookup yields CDR1 SQVTM and CDR2 ANQGSEA. The CDR3 has 16 residues. The CDR3 sequence: CSVEEGGQGPYNEQFF.

This sequence joins TRBV3-1 and TRBJ2-7. This CDR3 has 13 residues. The germline CDR1 and CDR2 sequences are LGHDT and YNNKEL (reference sequence). CDR3 sequence reads: CASSQDTPYEQYF.

V gene TRBV20-1 combines with J gene TRBJ2-7; lacking DNA, the TRBD1 call made by TCRdb goes unchecked. CDR1 is DFQATT and CDR2 is SNEGSKA in the germline V gene (reference sequence). The CDR3 covers 14 residues. The CDR3: CSASDREKPYEQYF.

This CDR3 is CASSQLRANNEQFF. The chain combines TRBV4-1 with TRBJ2-1. This CDR3 is built from 14 residues. CDR1 is MGHRA, CDR2 YSYEKL, per germline.

CDR3 loop: CASTVTDGEAFF. The chain carries TRBV11-2 and TRBJ1-1. Germline V gives CDR1 SGHAT, CDR2 FQNNGV. This CDR3 contains 12 residues.

CDR3 residues: CASSQGGGPYEQYF. V usage is TRBV4-3 and J usage is TRBJ2-7. This CDR3 has 14 residues. CDR1 is LGHNA and CDR2 is YSLEER in the germline V gene.

The chain recombines TRBV24-1 with TRBJ2-1; TCRdb proposes TRBD1, but this gene call is untestable without DNA. This CDR3 has 15 residues. The germline V gene has CDR1 KGHDR and CDR2 SFDVKD. This CDR3 reads CATSERDSSYNEQFF.

The chain links TRBV9 to TRBJ2-2; TCRdb's D gene call, TRBD2, goes unchecked for lack of DNA. The germline gives CDR1 SGDLS, CDR2 YYNGEE. This CDR3 contains 14 residues. CDR3 amino acids: CASSVGEGIGELFF.

V and J are TRBV6-5 and TRBJ1-1; TCRdb designates TRBD1, a call that cannot be tested without DNA. The CDR3 consists of 13 residues. Germline loops: CDR1 MNHEY, CDR2 SVGAGI. The CDR3 loop reads CASRTDLNTEAFF.

The rearrangement uses TRBV29-1 and TRBJ2-1; the D call of TRBD1 rests on TCRdb alone, since no DNA is present to check it. Germline V CDR1 and CDR2: SQVTM, ANQGSEA. The CDR3 spans 12 residues. The CDR3 sequence: CSSRTGRNEQFF.

This chain links TRBV3-1 with TRBJ2-7; absent DNA, TCRdb's TRBD2 call cannot be checked. In germline, CDR1 is LGHDT, CDR2 YNNKEL (reference sequence). The CDR3 loop spans 15 amino acids. Here the CDR3 reads CASSQEHSPPYEQYF.

This chain links TRBV7-8 with TRBJ1-1. The germline CDR1 and CDR2 sequences are SGHVS and FQNEAQ. This CDR3 has 14 amino acids. CDR3: CASSLGVGGTEAFF.